Listed below are T cell receptor beta chains from one sample, sequenced in a study of identical twins. One entry per CDR3 protein results from TCRdb running MiXCR on the 5' RACE reads. The sample holds some 600,000 distinct CDR3 sequences, roughly 6.6% seen once. These data also featured in a second study, about yellow fever vaccine responses in identical twins.

Sequenced input: PBMCs. Receptors were obtained from a woman aged 18-29 years in good health. CDR3s include the opening cysteine and the closing phenylalanine or tryptophan. D genes are given only for firm matches. Not all rows give a size; the values are once, few, many and, for expanded clones, a class.

CDR3nt: TGCAGTGCTAGAGATCGGGGTCCGGGAGCGATTTTAGGAGATACGCAGTATTTT
CDR3aa: CSARDRGPGAILGDTQYF
d_gene: .
v_gene: TRBV20-1
abundance: many
j_gene: TRBJ2-3

CDR3nt: TGTGCCATCAGTGCCGGGATTCTAGAGACCCAGTACTTC
CDR3aa: CAISAGILETQYF
d_gene: .
v_gene: TRBV10-3
abundance: .
j_gene: TRBJ2-5

CDR3nt: TGTGCCAGCACCTACCGGGACAGGAGAAATTCACCCCTCCACTTT
CDR3aa: CASTYRDRRNSPLHF
d_gene: TRBD1
v_gene: TRBV12-3/TRBV12-4
abundance: many
j_gene: TRBJ1-6

CDR3nt: TGCAGCGTTGCAGGTCCTGGGAGTGAAAAACTGTTTTTT
CDR3aa: CSVAGPGSEKLFF
d_gene: .
v_gene: TRBV29-1
abundance: many
j_gene: TRBJ1-4

CDR3nt: TGTGCCAGCAGCCAAGAGGGCAGCTCTGGGGCCAACGTCCTGACTTTC
CDR3aa: CASSQEGSSGANVLTF
d_gene: .
v_gene: TRBV4-2
abundance: many
j_gene: TRBJ2-6

CDR3nt: TGTGCCAGCAGTGGGGGAGGAACTCTGCATGGCTACACCTTC
CDR3aa: CASSGGGTLHGYTF
d_gene: .
v_gene: TRBV2
abundance: .
j_gene: TRBJ1-2

CDR3nt: TGCGCCAGCAGCTTGCACCGGGACGGAAGCAATGAGCAGTTCTTC
CDR3aa: CASSLHRDGSNEQFF
d_gene: .
v_gene: TRBV5-1
abundance: .
j_gene: TRBJ2-1

CDR3nt: TGTGCCAGCAGTGAAATAATTTCTAGCTTGCGGCAGTACTTC
CDR3aa: CASSEIISSLRQYF
d_gene: .
v_gene: TRBV2
abundance: few
j_gene: TRBJ2-7

CDR3nt: TGCGCCAGCACCAACAGGAGGGCCGGGGAGCTGTTTTTT
CDR3aa: CASTNRRAGELFF
d_gene: .
v_gene: TRBV10-1
abundance: .
j_gene: TRBJ2-2

CDR3nt: TGCAGTGCTAGAAGGGGGACAGGGACCTACAATGAGCAGTTCTTC
CDR3aa: CSARRGTGTYNEQFF
d_gene: TRBD1
v_gene: TRBV20-1
abundance: .
j_gene: TRBJ2-1

CDR3nt: TGCAGCGTTATCCACAGGGGGGGATATGGCTACACCTTC
CDR3aa: CSVIHRGGYGYTF
d_gene: TRBD1
v_gene: TRBV29-1
abundance: .
j_gene: TRBJ1-2

CDR3nt: TGTGCCAGCGTTCGGGGCTATGGCTACACCTTC
CDR3aa: CASVRGYGYTF
d_gene: .
v_gene: TRBV7-9
abundance: .
j_gene: TRBJ1-2

CDR3nt: TGTGCCAGCAGTCCCCTCGTGAGAGGTATCTCTGGAAACACCATATATTTT
CDR3aa: CASSPLVRGISGNTIYF
d_gene: .
v_gene: TRBV2
abundance: many
j_gene: TRBJ1-3

CDR3nt: TGTGCCAGCAGCCCCCCAGGGCCCAAAAACATTCAGTACTTC
CDR3aa: CASSPPGPKNIQYF
d_gene: .
v_gene: TRBV7-8
abundance: .
j_gene: TRBJ2-4